Shown below are 19 T cell receptor beta chains from a single sample sequenced in a study of control samples from healthy donors and cancer patients. Clones were sequenced by immunoSEQ multiplex PCR, and TCRdb holds only the in-frame ones, with some missing. The repertoire consists of around 96,000 clones, with approximately 93% occurring once and the leading ten covering roughly 8%. Material: blood. The source is a man between 18 and 35 years old in good health.

On this clone itself: This sample includes further DNA sequences coding for the same CDR3. The V and J genes are TRBV7-9 and TRBJ2-7, with D maybe TRBD2 (6 bases). Trimming cost V 9 bases and J 3 bases, with 12 bases left between them. CDR3 length equals 12 residues. Germline-derived CDR1 and CDR2 are SEHNR and FQNEAQ (reference sequence). CDR3 coding DNA: TGTGCCAGTAGCGGCGGTGTCTACGAGCAGTACTTC. It is translated as CASSGGVYEQYF.

CDR3 protein: CASSLSGFGGYTF. CDR3 sequence (DNA): TGTGCCAGCAGTTTATCAGGGTTTGGCGGCTACACCTTC. The chain recombines TRBV27 with TRBJ1-2; D is uncertain. The V and J ends lost 0 bases and 8 bases respectively, with 10 bases between them. This CDR3 has 13 residues. Per the germline V gene, CDR1 is MNHEY and CDR2 is SMNVEV (reference sequence).

The rearrangement links TRBV20-1 to TRBJ2-1; D remains unclear. The CDR3 extends over 11 amino acids. CDR1 DFQATT and CDR2 SNEGSKA come from the germline V gene (reference sequence). V shed 3 bases and J shed 6 bases, with 6 bases lying between them. CDR3 in amino acids: CSASGSNEQFF. In nucleotides, the CDR3 is TGCAGTGCTAGCGGGTCCAATGAGCAGTTCTTC.

The chain links TRBV6-1 to TRBJ1-1, with D possibly being TRBD1 (5 bases). The V and J ends lost 0 bases and 7 bases respectively, with 9 bases between them. Germline CDR1 and CDR2: MNHNS and SASEGT. CDR3 length: 13 residues. The CDR3 DNA is TGTGCCAGCAGTGAAGCCCACAGGCATGAAGCTTTCTTT. Translating gives CASSEAHRHEAFF.

Here the CDR3 reads CASSLFNSNQPQHF. In DNA form, the CDR3 reads TGTGCCAGCAGCTTGTTCAATAGCAATCAGCCCCAGCATTTT. The V call is TRBV5-6, the J call TRBJ1-5; D is ambiguous. V lost 1 base to trimming and J lost 0 bases, with 5 bases between them. Germline CDR1 and CDR2: SGHDT and YYEEEE. The CDR3 has 14 amino acids.

This clone was counted a single time. The chain recombines TRBV6-7 with TRBJ2-1, with TRBD2 matching 13 bases. TRBV6-7 is noted as an ORF with a role that remains uncertain. The CDR3 is made up of 20 amino acids. The V segment lost 4 bases and the J segment 9 bases; nucleotides outside the gene matches: 21. In DNA form, the CDR3 reads TGTGCCAGCAGTTCCACCGGGACTAGCGGGACCTTATCATGTGGTGGTGAGCAGTTCTTC. It specifies CASSSTGTSGTLSCGGEQFF.

CDR3 in amino acids: CASSLAGTTGGSYNEQFF. The DNA of the CDR3 is TGTGCCAGCAGCTTAGCGGGCACGACGGGCGGGTCCTACAATGAGCAGTTCTTC. This chain uses TRBV7-9 with TRBJ2-1, with a tentative D call TRBD2 (5 bases). This CDR3 is 18 amino acids long. From germline, CDR1 is SEHNR and CDR2 FQNEAQ (reference sequence). The ends were cut back, 0 bases at V and 1 base at J, with 16 bases in the middle.

V usage is TRBV13 and J usage is TRBJ1-6; TRBD1 agrees at 10 bases. The V segment lost 5 bases and the J segment 9 bases; nucleotides outside the gene matches: 4. This CDR3 is 14 amino acids long. Germline lookup yields CDR1 PRHDT and CDR2 FYEKMQ (reference sequence). The CDR3 coding sequence is TGTGCCAGCAGCCCGGGACAGGGGCGTTCACCCCTCCACTTT. It codes for CASSPGQGRSPLHF.

V usage is TRBV30 and J usage is TRBJ2-2; 7 nucleotides match TRBD2. Per germline, CDR1 GTSNPN and CDR2 SVGIG (reference sequence). CDR3 size: 15 residues. V was clipped by 0 bases and J by 6 bases; unmatched bases: 7. The CDR3, as DNA: TGTGCCTGGAGTGTAGGGCTAGCGGCGGCCGGGGAGCTGTTTTTT. Translated, it gives CAWSVGLAAAGELFF.

The V call is TRBV7-2, the J call TRBJ1-5, with TRBD1 as a possible D gene (6 bases). Germline V CDR1 and CDR2: SGHTA, FQGNSA. This CDR3 contains 15 residues. Deletions cut 4 bases from V and 0 bases from J, with 10 bases between. The CDR3 loop is CASSSQGNSNQPQHF. For the CDR3, the DNA is TGTGCCAGCAGCTCACAGGGAAATAGCAATCAGCCCCAGCATTTT.

The chain joins TRBV6-5 to TRBJ1-5; D is ambiguous. CDR1 is MNHEY, CDR2 SVGAGI, per germline. The CDR3 covers 13 residues. Trimming took off 0 bases at V and 7 bases at J, with 7 bases between the two ends. In DNA form, the CDR3 reads TGTGCCAGCAGTTACTCGGCGAGACAGCCCCAGCATTTT. It specifies CASSYSARQPQHF.

The rearrangement uses TRBV25-1 and TRBJ1-4, with unresolved D. The germline gives CDR1 MGHDK, CDR2 SYGVNS. V dropped 2 bases and J dropped 6 bases, with 4 bases sitting between them. This CDR3 spans 12 amino acids. As DNA, the CDR3 is TGTGCCAGCAGTGAACAGGATGAAAAACTGTTTTTT. Amino acid sequence: CASSEQDEKLFF.

The chain recombines TRBV27 with TRBJ1-2, with D maybe TRBD1 (6 bases). V was pared by 0 bases and J by 7 bases, with 21 bases between. CDR3 length: 17 amino acids. Germline lookup yields CDR1 MNHEY and CDR2 SMNVEV (reference sequence). In nucleotides, the CDR3 is TGTGCCAGCAGTTTATCGATAGGGGGTCAAAGCTGGCGTGGCTACACCTTC. Its translation is CASSLSIGGQSWRGYTF.

The V call is TRBV30, the J call TRBJ2-1; D perhaps matches TRBD1 (6 bases). Trimming removed 8 bases at V and 3 bases at J, with 14 bases between. The length of the CDR3 is 13 residues. CDR1 is GTSNPN, CDR2 SVGIG, per germline (reference sequence). DNA for the CDR3: TGTGCCACGGCTGGGGGCAGCTACAATGAGCAGTTCTTC. As protein: CATAGGSYNEQFF.

The chain is built from TRBV19 and TRBJ1-2; TRBD1 might be the D (5 bases). Trimming left V 3 bases short and J 4 bases short, with 18 bases between. This CDR3 spans 16 amino acids. CDR1 and CDR2 (germline): LNHDA, SQIVND (reference sequence). This CDR3 is CASSMINTGGAYGYTF. CDR3 DNA: TGTGCCAGTAGTATGATTAATACAGGAGGGGCCTATGGCTACACCTTC.

This clone occurred a few times. J is TRBJ1-1 and V is TRBV7-2; D remains unclear. Germline-derived CDR1 and CDR2 are SGHTA and FQGNSA. CDR3 length: 14 residues. V shed 1 base and J shed 10 bases, with 16 bases lying between them. Here the CDR3 reads CASSLGAGSGGAFF. As DNA, the CDR3 is TGTGCCAGCAGCTTAGGGGCGGGGTCAGGCGGAGCTTTCTTT. The full variable domain, with the rest looked up from reference TRBV7-2 and TRBJ1-1, is GAGVSQSPSNKVTEKGKDVELRCDPISGHTALYWYRQSLGQGLEFLIYFQGNSAPDKSGLPSDRFSAERTGGSVSTLTIQRTQQEDSAVYLCASSLGAGSGGAFFGQGTRLTVV.

In DNA, the CDR3 is TGTGCCAGCAGTTTTTCGGGGGGGATCTCCTACAATGAGCAGTTCTTC. Translated, it gives CASSFSGGISYNEQFF. The rearrangement links TRBV27 to TRBJ2-1; 8 nucleotides match TRBD2. With 3 bases clipped from V and 0 bases from J, the junction kept 4 bases outside the gene matches. This CDR3 is 16 amino acids long. Germline CDR1 and CDR2: MNHEY and SMNVEV (reference sequence).

The rearrangement uses TRBV5-4 and TRBJ1-1, with D unresolved. Germline V gene sequence: CDR1 SGHNT, CDR2 YYREEE (reference sequence). With 2 bases removed from V and 1 base from J, the gap between germline ends came to 3 bases. The CDR3 length is 12 residues. Written as DNA, the CDR3 is TGTGCCAGCAGCTTTTGGAACACTGAAGCTTTCTTT. Translated, it gives CASSFWNTEAFF.

In nucleotides, the CDR3 is TGTGCCAGTACCACCTCACGGGACAGAGGAAGGAATCAGCCCCAGCATTTT. It codes for CASTTSRDRGRNQPQHF. This sequence joins TRBV19 and TRBJ1-5; 7 positions agree with TRBD1. Trimming at V came to 7 bases and at J to 4 bases, leaving 16 bases not matched to a gene. The CDR3 is 17 residues long. Germline CDR1 reads LNHDA; CDR2 reads SQIVND (reference sequence). The full variable domain, with the rest looked up from reference TRBV19 and TRBJ1-5, is DGGITQSPKYLFRKEGQNVTLSCEQNLNHDAMYWYRQDPGQGLRLIYYSQIVNDFQKGDIAEGYSVSREKKESFPLTVTSAQKNPTAFYLCASTTSRDRGRNQPQHFGDGTRLSIL.